This entry lists 16 T cell receptor beta chains sequenced from one sample in a study of tumor-infiltrating lymphocytes in localized non-small cell lung cancer. Libraries were prepared by immunoSEQ multiplex PCR; TCRdb keeps only in-frame clonotypes and omits some of them. The profile shows about 12,000 clones, 76% of them singletons. Material: uninvolved lung tissue not adjacent to the tumor. The receptors originated from a human donor with non-small cell lung cancer.

This chain joins TRBV11-2 and TRBJ2-7, with D tentatively TRBD1 (6 bases). Germline V gives CDR1 SGHAT, CDR2 FQNNGV. V was cut by 4 bases and J by 0 bases, with 13 bases left in between. The CDR3 length is 15 residues. The CDR3 nucleotides are TGTGCCAGCAGCTGGGGGCGGACCACCTCCTACGAGCAGTACTTC. It yields the protein CASSWGRTTSYEQYF.

The rearrangement uses TRBV6-1 and TRBJ1-5, with D unresolved. V lost 4 bases and J lost 5, with 12 bases in between. Germline values: CDR1 MNHNS, CDR2 SASEGT. The CDR3 loop spans 14 amino acids. The CDR3 DNA is TGTGCCAGCAGTGGGGCCCACAGAGATCAGCCCCAGCATTTT. As protein: CASSGAHRDQPQHF.

The chain links TRBV15 to TRBJ2-3, with D perhaps TRBD2 (5 bases). In germline, CDR1 is LNHNV, CDR2 YYDKDF (reference sequence). The V end lost 2 bases, the J end lost 0 bases, and 18 bases lay between the germline ends. The CDR3 loop spans 18 amino acids. The CDR3 DNA is TGTGCCACCAGCAGACCCCTTGGACTGCCAGGTAGCACAGATACGCAGTATTTT. Protein sequence: CATSRPLGLPGSTDTQYF.

The chain uses TRBV7-3 and TRBJ1-5; D may be TRBD1 (6 bases). CDR1 is SGHTA and CDR2 is FQGTGA in the germline V gene. CDR3 length: 13 residues. Trimming stripped 5 bases from V and 4 bases from J, with 9 bases between. The CDR3 DNA follows: TGTGCCAGCAGCCGGGGGCCTAATCAGCCCCAGCATTTT. Its translation: CASSRGPNQPQHF.

In its sample, this clone was seen a few times. The chain is built from TRBV5-1 and TRBJ1-4; 7 nucleotides agree with TRBD1. This CDR3 spans 14 amino acids. The V gene's germline CDR1 is SGHRS and CDR2 YFSETQ. V lost 4 bases to trimming and J lost 7 bases; unmatched junction nucleotides: 7. The CDR3 protein is CASSQQGSGEKLFF. As DNA, the CDR3 is TGCGCCAGCAGCCAACAGGGGAGTGGTGAAAAACTGTTTTTT.

This chain joins TRBV29-1 and TRBJ2-3; 12 nucleotides align to TRBD2. Germline V lookup: CDR1 SQVTM, CDR2 ANQGSEA. The trim removed 7 bases at V and 3 bases at J, leaving 8 bases unmatched. CDR3 size: 15 residues. CDR3 region: CSASGLAGSTDTQYF. Here the CDR3 DNA reads TGCAGCGCCTCGGGACTAGCGGGTTCTACAGATACGCAGTATTTT.

This clone was detected a few times. J is TRBJ2-3 and V is TRBV5-1, with D possibly TRBD2 on 6 matching bases. There are 16 residues in the CDR3. The germline CDR1 and CDR2 sequences are SGHRS and YFSETQ. Trimming left V 2 bases short and J 1 base short, with 14 bases between. CDR3 bases: TGCGCCAGCAGCTTCGGCGGGACTTTGGGCACAGATACGCAGTATTTT. This gives the protein CASSFGGTLGTDTQYF.

The chain links TRBV15 to TRBJ1-1; possible D gene TRBD1, 6 bases. The CDR3 runs to 16 residues. CDR1 and CDR2 from the germline V gene are LNHNV and YYDKDF (reference sequence). With 6 bases removed from V and 0 bases from J, the gap between germline ends came to 17 bases. This CDR3 reads CATSVLPGALNTEAFF. For the CDR3, the DNA is TGTGCCACCAGTGTGCTACCGGGGGCATTGAACACTGAAGCTTTCTTT.

This clone was picked up a small number of times. The gene calls are TRBV2 and TRBJ2-7; D is perhaps TRBD1 (5 bases). Germline values: CDR1 SNHLY, CDR2 FYNNEI. The V end was cut by 8 bases, the J end by 2 bases, with 16 bases between. This CDR3 spans 14 amino acids. The CDR3 DNA reads TGTGCCAGCGTAGGGGCCCCAGGGACCTACGAGCAGTACTTC. Translated: CASVGAPGTYEQYF.

The rearrangement joins TRBV29-1 to TRBJ2-6, with 10 bases identical to TRBD1. This CDR3 spans 16 amino acids. The J segment lost 2 bases and the V segment lost 6 bases, leaving 7 bases of the junction unmatched. Germline V lookup: CDR1 SQVTM, CDR2 ANQGSEA. This CDR3 reads CSVAGTGEPGANVLTF. The CDR3, as DNA: TGCAGCGTCGCCGGGACAGGGGAACCTGGGGCCAACGTCCTGACTTTC.

The CDR3 nucleotides are TGCAGTGCTCACTGGGGAGAGACCCAGTACTTC. Protein: CSAHWGETQYF. The rearrangement uses TRBV20-1 and TRBJ2-5; no firm D call. The CDR3 length is 11 residues. V lost 5 bases, J lost 4 bases, and 8 bases lay in between. Germline CDR1 DFQATT, CDR2 SNEGSKA (reference sequence).

This clone was observed a handful of times. The CDR3 DNA reads as TGTGCCAGCAGCTTAAAGGGGGCGTGGGGCTACACCTTC. Its translation is CASSLKGAWGYTF. The V gene is TRBV11-2, the J gene TRBJ1-2; 7 positions match TRBD1. The germline gives CDR1 SGHAT, CDR2 FQNNGV. Trimming took 2 bases from V and 8 from J; bases not matched to a gene: 5. This CDR3 comprises 13 residues.

V is TRBV20-1 and J is TRBJ1-2; D ambiguous. Germline-derived CDR1 and CDR2 are DFQATT and SNEGSKA (reference sequence). The CDR3 runs to 10 residues. Trimming removed 5 bases at V and 6 bases at J, with 7 bases between. CDR3 bases: TGCAGTGCTTATGGGAATGGCTACACCTTC. This encodes CSAYGNGYTF.

This rearrangement joins TRBV30 to TRBJ1-6; unclear D gene. Germline assignment: CDR1 GTSNPN and CDR2 SVGIG (reference sequence). With 2 bases removed from V and 6 bases from J, the gap between germline ends came to 2 bases. The CDR3 runs 11 residues. This CDR3 is CAWSSNSPLHF. DNA for the CDR3: TGTGCCTGGAGTTCTAATTCACCCCTCCACTTT.

The V call is TRBV5-8, the J call TRBJ1-4; unclear D gene. CDR1 and CDR2 from the germline V gene are SGHTS and YDEGEE. The CDR3 sequence is 14 residues long. V lost 1 base, J lost 7 bases, and 11 bases lay in between. In nucleotides, the CDR3 is TGTGCCAGCAGCTTGAGGGTGGGCGGTGAAAAACTGTTTTTT. It translates to CASSLRVGGEKLFF.

The chain employs TRBV19 and TRBJ1-2; D call uncertain. Germline CDR1 and CDR2: LNHDA and SQIVND (reference sequence). CDR3 length equals 16 residues. V lost 3 bases and J lost 4, with 18 bases in between. The CDR3 loop reads CASSIRSEARRYGYTF. In nucleotides, the CDR3 is TGTGCCAGTAGTATTCGAAGTGAGGCCAGGCGCTATGGCTACACCTTC.